The rows below give T cell receptor beta chains drawn from one sample of a study of blood T cell repertoires in COVID-19. Repertoires were generated with immunoSEQ multiplex PCR, while TCRdb's copy carries only in-frame clones and drops some. The data hold 90,000 to 150,000 clones, with around 90% observed a single time. The specimen was peripheral blood. The source of these receptors is a human donor in a cohort sampled during active COVID-19. Both conserved end residues are part of each CDR3. A D gene is named only where the DNA matches it firmly. The size entry is marked missing in some rows and otherwise reads once, few, many or a size class.

v_call: TRBV5-4; clone_size: NA; j_call: TRBJ2-7; d_call: NA; cdr3_aa: CASSPGGKPSYEQYF; cdr3_nt: TGTGCCAGCAGCCCTGGGGGGAAACCCTCCTACGAGCAGTACTTC
v_call: TRBV9; clone_size: NA; j_call: TRBJ2-3; d_call: NA; cdr3_aa: CASSVGVGGHADTQYF; cdr3_nt: TGTGCCAGCAGCGTAGGTGTGGGGGGGCACGCAGATACGCAGTATTTT
v_call: TRBV7-6; clone_size: many; j_call: TRBJ2-1; d_call: NA; cdr3_aa: CASSLAKARGSYNEQFF; cdr3_nt: TGTGCCAGCAGCTTAGCGAAGGCCAGGGGATCCTACAATGAGCAGTTCTTC
v_call: TRBV14; clone_size: NA; j_call: TRBJ2-7; d_call: TRBD2; cdr3_aa: CASSPRLAVLYEQYF; cdr3_nt: TGTGCCAGCAGCCCTAGACTAGCGGTTCTCTACGAGCAGTACTTC
v_call: TRBV3-1/TRBV3-2; clone_size: NA; j_call: TRBJ1-6; d_call: TRBD1; cdr3_aa: CASSLGDRGGSPLHF; cdr3_nt: TGTGCCAGCAGCCTTGGGGACAGGGGCGGGTCACCCCTCCACTTT
v_call: TRBV19; clone_size: NA; j_call: TRBJ1-1; d_call: NA; cdr3_aa: CASSPQMNTEAFF; cdr3_nt: TGTGCCAGTAGTCCACAAATGAACACTGAAGCTTTCTTT
v_call: TRBV28; clone_size: NA; j_call: TRBJ2-7; d_call: NA; cdr3_aa: CASSPRTGGYEQYF; cdr3_nt: TGTGCCAGCAGTCCCCGGACAGGAGGGTACGAGCAGTACTTC
v_call: TRBV15; clone_size: few; j_call: TRBJ1-5; d_call: TRBD1; cdr3_aa: CATSRNFGTVYSNQPQHF; cdr3_nt: TGTGCCACCAGCCGAAACTTCGGGACAGTTTATAGCAATCAGCCCCAGCATTTT
v_call: TRBV21-1; clone_size: NA; j_call: TRBJ2-7; d_call: NA; cdr3_aa: CASSLQDGQTYEQYF; cdr3_nt: TGTGCCAGCAGCCTGCAAGACGGACAGACTTACGAGCAGTACTTC
v_call: TRBV12-5; clone_size: NA; j_call: TRBJ2-3; d_call: NA; cdr3_aa: CASGFGRDTDTQYF; cdr3_nt: TGTGCTAGTGGTTTCGGCCGGGACACAGATACGCAGTATTTT
v_call: TRBV5-4; clone_size: NA; j_call: TRBJ2-2; d_call: TRBD2; cdr3_aa: CASSSAGGPGGELFF; cdr3_nt: TGTGCCAGCAGCTCAGCGGGAGGGCCAGGCGGGGAGCTGTTTTTT
v_call: TRBV5-4; clone_size: NA; j_call: TRBJ2-7; d_call: TRBD2; cdr3_aa: CASSQRGREQYF; cdr3_nt: TGTGCCAGCAGCCAGCGGGGCCGCGAGCAGTACTTC
v_call: TRBV6-5; clone_size: NA; j_call: TRBJ2-1; d_call: NA; cdr3_aa: CASSYRRSRPYNEQFF; cdr3_nt: TGTGCCAGCAGTTACAGGCGGTCTAGACCCTACAATGAGCAGTTCTTC
v_call: TRBV19; clone_size: once; j_call: TRBJ2-3; d_call: TRBD2; cdr3_aa: CASSPSGRGGTDTQYF; cdr3_nt: TGTGCCAGTAGCCCCTCGGGGCGGGGGGGCACAGATACGCAGTATTTT
v_call: TRBV4-1; clone_size: NA; j_call: TRBJ2-3; d_call: TRBD1; cdr3_aa: CASSLRSTGVDTQYF; cdr3_nt: TGCGCCAGCAGCCTGCGGTCGACAGGGGTAGATACGCAGTATTTT
v_call: TRBV12-5; clone_size: NA; j_call: TRBJ1-1; d_call: NA; cdr3_aa: CASGLGGSSDTEAFF; cdr3_nt: TGTGCTAGTGGTTTGGGGGGCTCCTCCGACACTGAAGCTTTCTTT
v_call: TRBV4-1; clone_size: NA; j_call: TRBJ1-2; d_call: NA; cdr3_aa: CASSPVGSAGGGYGYTF; cdr3_nt: TGCGCCAGCAGCCCCGTAGGGTCGGCGGGAGGGGGCTATGGCTACACCTTC
v_call: TRBV2; clone_size: NA; j_call: TRBJ1-2; d_call: TRBD1; cdr3_aa: CASSGDLRSRGHGYTF; cdr3_nt: TGTGCCAGCAGTGGGGATTTGAGGTCGAGGGGGCATGGCTACACCTTC
v_call: TRBV4-2; clone_size: NA; j_call: TRBJ1-3; d_call: NA; cdr3_aa: CASSPPVSGNTIYF; cdr3_nt: TGTGCCAGCAGCCCCCCCGTCTCTGGAAACACCATATATTTT
v_call: TRBV7-9; clone_size: NA; j_call: TRBJ1-1; d_call: TRBD1; cdr3_aa: CASTMGTASDAFF; cdr3_nt: TGTGCCAGCACCATGGGGACAGCCAGCGATGCTTTCTTT
v_call: TRBV6-5; clone_size: NA; j_call: TRBJ2-1; d_call: NA; cdr3_aa: CASRATAINEQFF; cdr3_nt: TGTGCCAGCAGGGCGACAGCAATTAATGAGCAGTTCTTC
v_call: TRBV5-1; clone_size: NA; j_call: TRBJ2-4; d_call: TRBD1; cdr3_aa: CASSLRGQNIQYF; cdr3_nt: TGCGCCAGCAGCTTAAGGGGACAGAACATTCAGTACTTC
v_call: TRBV27; clone_size: NA; j_call: TRBJ2-1; d_call: TRBD1; cdr3_aa: CASRDRASYNEQFF; cdr3_nt: TGTGCCAGCAGGGACAGGGCTTCGTACAATGAGCAGTTCTTC
v_call: TRBV5-6; clone_size: NA; j_call: TRBJ1-1; d_call: NA; cdr3_aa: CASSLESTEAFF; cdr3_nt: TGTGCCAGCAGCTTGGAGAGCACTGAAGCTTTCTTT